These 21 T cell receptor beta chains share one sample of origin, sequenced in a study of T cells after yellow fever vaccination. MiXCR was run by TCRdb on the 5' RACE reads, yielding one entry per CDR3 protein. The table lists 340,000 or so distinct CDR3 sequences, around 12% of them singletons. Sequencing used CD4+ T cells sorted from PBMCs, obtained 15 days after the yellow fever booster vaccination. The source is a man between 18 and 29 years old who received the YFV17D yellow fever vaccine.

The CDR3 spells CASSQVWETQYF. In DNA, the CDR3 is TGCGCCAGCAGCCAAGTGTGGGAGACCCAGTACTTC. The chain couples TRBV4-1 to TRBJ2-5; D not resolved. This CDR3 is 12 amino acids long. The germline CDR1 and CDR2 sequences are MGHRA and YSYEKL. Between the trimmed V and J ends, which lost 1 base and 5 bases, there was a span of 5 bases.

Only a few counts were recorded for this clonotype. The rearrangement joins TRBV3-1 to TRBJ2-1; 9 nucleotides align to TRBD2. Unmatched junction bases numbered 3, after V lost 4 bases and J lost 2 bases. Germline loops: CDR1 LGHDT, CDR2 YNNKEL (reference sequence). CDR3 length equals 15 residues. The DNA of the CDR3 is TGTGCCAGCAGCCTAGCGGGGGCGACCTACAATGAGCAGTTCTTC. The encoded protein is CASSLAGATYNEQFF.

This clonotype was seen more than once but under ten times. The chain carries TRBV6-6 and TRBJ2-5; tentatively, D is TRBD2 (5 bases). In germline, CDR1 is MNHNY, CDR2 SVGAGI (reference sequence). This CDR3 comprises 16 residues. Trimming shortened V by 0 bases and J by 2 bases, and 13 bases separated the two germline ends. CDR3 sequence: CASSYSHPRRQETQYF. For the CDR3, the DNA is TGTGCCAGCAGTTACTCGCACCCACGGAGGCAAGAGACCCAGTACTTC.

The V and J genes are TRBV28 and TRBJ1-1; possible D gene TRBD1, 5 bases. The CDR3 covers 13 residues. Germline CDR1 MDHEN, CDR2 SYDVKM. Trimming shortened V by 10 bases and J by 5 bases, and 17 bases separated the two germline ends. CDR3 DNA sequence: TGTGCCACCCACCCAACAGGAGTAACTGAAGCTTTCTTT. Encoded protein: CATHPTGVTEAFF.

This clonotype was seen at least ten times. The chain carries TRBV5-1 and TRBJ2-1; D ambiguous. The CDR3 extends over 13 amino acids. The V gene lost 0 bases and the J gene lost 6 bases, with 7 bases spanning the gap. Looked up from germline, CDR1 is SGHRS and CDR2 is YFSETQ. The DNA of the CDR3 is TGCGCCAGCAGCTTGGATCGGGCCAATGAGCAGTTCTTC. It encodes CASSLDRANEQFF.

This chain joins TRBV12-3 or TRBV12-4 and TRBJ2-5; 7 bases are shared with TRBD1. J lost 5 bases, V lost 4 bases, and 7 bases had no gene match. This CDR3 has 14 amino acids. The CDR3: CASSSRTGGETQYF. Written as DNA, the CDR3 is TGTGCCAGCAGTTCGAGGACAGGCGGGGAGACCCAGTACTTC.

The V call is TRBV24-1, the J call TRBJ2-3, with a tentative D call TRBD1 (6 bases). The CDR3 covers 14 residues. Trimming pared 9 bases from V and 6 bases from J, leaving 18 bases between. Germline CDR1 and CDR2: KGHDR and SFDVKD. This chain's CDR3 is CATGPGADWDTQYF. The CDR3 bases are TGTGCCACCGGCCCAGGGGCCGACTGGGATACGCAGTATTTT.

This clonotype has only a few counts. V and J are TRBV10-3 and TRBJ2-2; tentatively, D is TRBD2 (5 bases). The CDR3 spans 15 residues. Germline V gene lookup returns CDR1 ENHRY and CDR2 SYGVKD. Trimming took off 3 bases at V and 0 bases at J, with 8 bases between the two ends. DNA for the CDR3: TGTGCCATCAGTGAAAGAGGGCCGAACACCGGGGAGCTGTTTTTT. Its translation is CAISERGPNTGELFF.

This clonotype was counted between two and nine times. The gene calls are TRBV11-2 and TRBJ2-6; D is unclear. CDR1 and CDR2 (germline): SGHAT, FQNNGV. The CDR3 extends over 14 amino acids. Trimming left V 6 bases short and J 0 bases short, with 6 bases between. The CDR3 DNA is TGTGCCAGCAGTTCTTACTCTGGGGCCAACGTCCTGACTTTC. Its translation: CASSSYSGANVLTF.

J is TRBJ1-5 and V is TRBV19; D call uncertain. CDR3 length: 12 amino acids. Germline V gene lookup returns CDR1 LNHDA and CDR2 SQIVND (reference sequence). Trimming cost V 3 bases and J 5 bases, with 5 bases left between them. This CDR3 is CASSIGYQPQHF. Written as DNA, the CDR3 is TGTGCCAGTAGTATTGGGTATCAGCCCCAGCATTTT.

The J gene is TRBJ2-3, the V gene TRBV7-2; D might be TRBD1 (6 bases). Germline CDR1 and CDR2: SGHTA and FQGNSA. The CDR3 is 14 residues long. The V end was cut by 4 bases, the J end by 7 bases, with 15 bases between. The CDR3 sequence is CASSSLVGGYTQYF. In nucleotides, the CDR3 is TGTGCCAGCAGCTCCCTAGTAGGGGGATATACGCAGTATTTT.

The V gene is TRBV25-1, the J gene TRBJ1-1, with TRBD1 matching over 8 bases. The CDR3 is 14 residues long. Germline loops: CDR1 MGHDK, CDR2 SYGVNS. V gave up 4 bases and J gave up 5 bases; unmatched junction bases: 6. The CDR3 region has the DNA TGTGCCAGCAGTGCCTACAGGGGGGAAACTGAAGCTTTCTTT. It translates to CASSAYRGETEAFF.

Here the CDR3 reads CASSQLTGTGRETQYF. Written as DNA, the CDR3 is TGCGCCAGCAGCCAGCTGACCGGGACAGGGAGGGAGACCCAGTACTTC. V is TRBV5-1 and J is TRBJ2-5; 9 bases map to TRBD1. From germline, CDR1 is SGHRS and CDR2 YFSETQ. The junction had 12 bases not matched to a gene; V was cut back by 4 bases and J by 5 bases. The length of the CDR3 is 16 residues.

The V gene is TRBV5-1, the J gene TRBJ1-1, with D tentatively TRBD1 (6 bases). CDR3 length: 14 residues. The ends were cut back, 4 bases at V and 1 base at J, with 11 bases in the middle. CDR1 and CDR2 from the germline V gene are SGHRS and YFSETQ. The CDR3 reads CASSTGHPNTEAFF. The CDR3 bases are TGCGCCAGCAGCACGGGACACCCGAACACTGAAGCTTTCTTT.

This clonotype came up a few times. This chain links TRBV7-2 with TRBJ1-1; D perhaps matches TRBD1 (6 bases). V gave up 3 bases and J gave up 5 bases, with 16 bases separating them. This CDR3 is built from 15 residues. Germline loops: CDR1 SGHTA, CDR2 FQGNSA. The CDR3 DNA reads TGTGCCAGCAGCTTTTGGGGCGGGGGCTTAACTGAAGCTTTCTTT. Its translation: CASSFWGGGLTEAFF.

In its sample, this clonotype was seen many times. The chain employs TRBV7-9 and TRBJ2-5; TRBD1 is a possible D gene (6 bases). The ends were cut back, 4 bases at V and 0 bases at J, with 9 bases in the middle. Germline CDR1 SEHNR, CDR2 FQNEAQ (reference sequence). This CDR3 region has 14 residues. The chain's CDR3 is CASSSGTYQETQYF. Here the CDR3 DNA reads TGTGCCAGCAGCTCCGGGACATACCAAGAGACCCAGTACTTC.

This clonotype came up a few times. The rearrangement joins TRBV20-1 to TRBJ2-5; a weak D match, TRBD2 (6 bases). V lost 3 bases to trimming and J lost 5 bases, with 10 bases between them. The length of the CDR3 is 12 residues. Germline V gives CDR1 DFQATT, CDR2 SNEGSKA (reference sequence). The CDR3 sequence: CSASASVETQYF. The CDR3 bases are TGCAGTGCTAGTGCTAGCGTTGAGACCCAGTACTTC.

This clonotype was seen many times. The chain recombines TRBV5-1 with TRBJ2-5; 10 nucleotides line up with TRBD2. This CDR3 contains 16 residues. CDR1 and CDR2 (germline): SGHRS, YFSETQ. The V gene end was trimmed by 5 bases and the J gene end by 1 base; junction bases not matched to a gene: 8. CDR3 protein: CASSYLAGALQETQYF. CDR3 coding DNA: TGCGCCAGCAGTTATCTAGCGGGGGCCCTCCAAGAGACCCAGTACTTC.

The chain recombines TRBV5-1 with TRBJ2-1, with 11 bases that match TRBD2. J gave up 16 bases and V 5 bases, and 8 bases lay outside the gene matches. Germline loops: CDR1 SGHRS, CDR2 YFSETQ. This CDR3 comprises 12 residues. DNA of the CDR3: TGCGCCAGCAGTTTTAGCGGGGGGGCCCACTTCTTC. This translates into CASSFSGGAHFF. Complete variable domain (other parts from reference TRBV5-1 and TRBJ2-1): KAGVTQTPRYLIKTRGQQVTLSCSPISGHRSVSWYQQTPGQGLQFLFEYFSETQRNKGNFPGRFSGRQFSNSRSEMNVSTLELGDSALYLCASSFSGGAHFFGPGTRLTVL.

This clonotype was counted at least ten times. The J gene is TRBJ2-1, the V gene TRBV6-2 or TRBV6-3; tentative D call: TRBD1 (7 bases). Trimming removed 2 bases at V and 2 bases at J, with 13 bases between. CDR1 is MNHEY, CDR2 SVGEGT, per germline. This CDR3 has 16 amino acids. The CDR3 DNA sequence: TGTGCCAGCAGTTACGGTGCAGGGGGGCCCTACAATGAGCAGTTCTTC. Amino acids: CASSYGAGGPYNEQFF.

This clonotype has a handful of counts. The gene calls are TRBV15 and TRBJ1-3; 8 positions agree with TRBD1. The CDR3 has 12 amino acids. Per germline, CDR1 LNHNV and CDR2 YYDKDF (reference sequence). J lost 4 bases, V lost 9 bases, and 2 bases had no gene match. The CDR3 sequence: CATGQGGNTIYF. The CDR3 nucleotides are TGTGCCACAGGACAGGGAGGAAACACCATATATTTT.